A single sample gave rise to the 23 T cell receptor beta chains below, sequenced in a study of cytomegalovirus exposure and HLA in healthy donors. Primers for the PCR totalled 60 Vbeta and 13 Jbeta. The data were produced by immunoSEQ multiplex PCR, yet TCRdb's version contains in-frame clones alone and is incomplete. The table shows around 200,000 clones, with roughly 80% occurring only once. The sequencing input was PBMCs. All receptors come from a woman between 25 and 40 years old in good health and CMV-seropositive.

This clone ranks as medium-sized (0.01 to 0.1%). The chain has TRBV5-4 and TRBJ1-2; D might be TRBD1 (6 bases). The V and J ends lost 0 bases and 4 bases respectively, with 13 bases between them. This CDR3 has 15 amino acids. CDR1 and CDR2 (germline): SGHNT, YYREEE (reference sequence). The CDR3 reads CASSLVGGAAYGYTF. Here the CDR3 DNA reads TGTGCCAGCAGCTTGGTTGGGGGCGCGGCCTATGGCTACACCTTC.

V is TRBV27 and J is TRBJ2-7; 8 bases match TRBD1. The germline gives CDR1 MNHEY, CDR2 SMNVEV (reference sequence). The V segment lost 6 bases and the J segment 3 bases; nucleotides outside the gene matches: 4. The CDR3 is 13 residues long. CDR3 nucleotides: TGTGCCAGCAGGTACACAGGGGGCTACGAGCAGTACTTC. It is translated as CASRYTGGYEQYF.

The rearrangement joins TRBV15 to TRBJ2-1; no firm D call. From germline, CDR1 is LNHNV and CDR2 YYDKDF (reference sequence). The CDR3 is 15 amino acids. V lost 1 base to trimming and J lost 7 bases, with 14 bases between them. CDR3 protein: CATSRGGADLNEQFF. The CDR3 bases are TGTGCCACCAGCAGAGGAGGTGCGGATCTAAATGAGCAGTTCTTC.

The J gene is TRBJ2-7, the V gene TRBV2; D possibly corresponds to TRBD2 (6 bases). The germline V and J ends were trimmed by 3 bases and 2 bases, with 11 bases remaining between them. The CDR3 contains 14 residues. CDR1 is SNHLY and CDR2 is FYNNEI in the germline V gene. The CDR3, as DNA: TGTGCCAGCAGTGACCTGGGGAGGACCTACGAGCAGTACTTC. This gives the protein CASSDLGRTYEQYF.

The rearrangement links TRBV5-1 to TRBJ2-3, with TRBD2 matching over 7 bases. The CDR3 has 14 amino acids. Germline V lookup: CDR1 SGHRS, CDR2 YFSETQ. V lost 1 base to trimming and J lost 4 bases; unmatched junction nucleotides: 3. The CDR3: CASSLRGGADTQYF. The CDR3 DNA sequence: TGCGCCAGCAGCTTGCGGGGAGGGGCAGATACGCAGTATTTT. Full variable domain (missing parts from reference TRBV5-1 and TRBJ2-3): KAGVTQTPRYLIKTRGQQVTLSCSPISGHRSVSWYQQTPGQGLQFLFEYFSETQRNKGNFPGRFSGRQFSNSRSEMNVSTLELGDSALYLCASSLRGGADTQYFGPGTRLTVL.

The V gene is TRBV11-3, the J gene TRBJ2-1; 9 bases are a match to TRBD2. Per the germline V gene, CDR1 is SGHNT and CDR2 is YENEEA. The J segment lost 3 bases and the V segment lost 1 base, leaving 7 bases of the junction unmatched. This CDR3 has 17 amino acids. Here the CDR3 DNA reads TGTGCCAGCAGCTTAGTGCGGGAGGGCCCCTACTACAATGAGCAGTTCTTC. Translated: CASSLVREGPYYNEQFF.

A single count supports this clone. This chain joins TRBV28 and TRBJ2-1; 8 nucleotides align to TRBD1. V lost 6 bases to trimming and J lost 0 bases; unmatched junction nucleotides: 10. Germline CDR1 and CDR2: MDHEN and SYDVKM. This CDR3 has 17 residues. For the CDR3, the DNA is TGTGCCAGCAGGGTGGGCTGGGACAGGAGCTCCTACAATGAGCAGTTCTTC. This sequence encodes CASRVGWDRSSYNEQFF.

This chain uses TRBV27 with TRBJ2-5; tentative D call: TRBD2 (6 bases). Germline loops: CDR1 MNHEY, CDR2 SMNVEV (reference sequence). The CDR3 length is 11 residues. Trimming stripped 3 bases from V and 7 bases from J, with 6 bases between. CDR3 DNA sequence: TGTGCCAGCAGTTTGGGAGGGACCCAGTACTTC. Amino acid sequence: CASSLGGTQYF.

The V gene is TRBV28, the J gene TRBJ2-6; 8 bases agree with TRBD2. V shed 4 bases, J shed 3 bases, and the junction held 2 bases outside the gene matches. The germline CDR1 and CDR2 sequences are MDHEN and SYDVKM. CDR3 length: 15 amino acids. Here the CDR3 DNA reads TGTGCCAGCAGTTCGGGGGGGGATGGGGCCAACGTCCTGACTTTC. This codes for CASSSGGDGANVLTF.

This clone was observed a handful of times. Other DNA sequences in this specimen translate into the identical CDR3. The J gene is TRBJ1-2, the V gene TRBV6-5; possibly TRBD1 for D (5 bases). The germline V and J ends were trimmed by 2 bases and 5 bases, with 9 bases remaining between them. There are 13 residues in the CDR3. Germline V CDR1 and CDR2: MNHEY, SVGAGI. The CDR3 sequence is CASSYGGDYGYTF. DNA of the CDR3: TGTGCCAGCAGTTACGGAGGGGATTATGGCTACACCTTC.

V is TRBV4-1 and J is TRBJ1-2; weak D call: TRBD1 (5 bases). V shed 1 base and J shed 1 base, with 13 bases lying between them. In germline, CDR1 is MGHRA, CDR2 YSYEKL. The CDR3 consists of 16 residues. This CDR3 is CASSQAGGTLNYGYTF. CDR3 nucleotide sequence: TGCGCCAGCAGCCAAGCAGGAGGGACCCTTAACTATGGCTACACCTTC.

In its sample, this clone was seen a few times. The chain carries TRBV28 and TRBJ2-5, with D perhaps matching TRBD1 (7 bases). With the DNA end fitting TRBJ2-7 better, the J assignment may be wrong. The germline CDR1 and CDR2 sequences are MDHEN and SYDVKM. The CDR3 has 16 amino acids. CDR3 sequence reads: CASSTPGTAGKDEQYF. In nucleotides, the CDR3 is TGTGCCAGCAGTACCCCCGGGACAGCGGGCAAGGACGAGCAGTACTTC.

This chain connects TRBV2 to TRBJ1-1; D gene unclear. V was shortened by 3 bases and J by 1 base, with 6 bases between the two germline ends. CDR3 length: 13 amino acids. Germline V gives CDR1 SNHLY, CDR2 FYNNEI. CDR3 protein: CASSDPRNTEAFF. The CDR3 DNA follows: TGTGCCAGCAGTGATCCCAGGAACACTGAAGCTTTCTTT.

This clone was counted between two and nine times. This rearrangement joins TRBV18 to TRBJ1-4, with D uncertain. The germline V gene encodes CDR1 KGHSH and CDR2 LQKENI. The length of the CDR3 is 13 residues. V was trimmed by 2 bases and J by 8 bases, leaving 9 bases between them. The CDR3 sequence: CASSPGGREKLFF. The CDR3 DNA sequence: TGTGCCAGCTCACCAGGCGGGCGGGAAAAACTGTTTTTT.

The chain carries TRBV5-1 and TRBJ2-3; D ambiguous. The V and J ends lost 0 bases and 6 bases respectively, with 11 bases between them. The CDR3 contains 14 residues. Germline CDR1 SGHRS, CDR2 YFSETQ. The chain's CDR3 is CASSLATPTDTQYF. CDR3 in DNA: TGCGCCAGCAGCTTGGCGACACCCACGGATACGCAGTATTTT.

In this sample, this clone turned up once. J is TRBJ1-3 and V is TRBV9; no firm D call. Trimming stripped 0 bases from V and 0 bases from J, with 10 bases between. The germline V gene encodes CDR1 SGDLS and CDR2 YYNGEE. The CDR3 totals 16 residues. CDR3 region: CASSVDPTNSGNTIYF. DNA of the CDR3: TGTGCCAGCAGCGTAGATCCCACAAACTCTGGAAACACCATATATTTT.

V and J are TRBV7-6 and TRBJ1-3; no definite D call. Germline CDR1 reads SGHVS; CDR2 reads FNYEAQ. Trimming took 3 bases from V and 2 from J, leaving 17 bases between them. The CDR3 runs to 17 residues. CDR3 sequence reads: CASSFEVPSSPGNTIYF. The CDR3 nucleotides are TGTGCCAGCAGCTTCGAGGTTCCCTCTAGTCCTGGAAACACCATATATTTT.

The chain recombines TRBV13 with TRBJ2-7; D possibly corresponds to TRBD1 (6 bases). The CDR3 extends over 14 amino acids. The V and J ends lost 0 bases and 3 bases respectively, with 9 bases between them. From germline, CDR1 is PRHDT and CDR2 FYEKMQ (reference sequence). The CDR3 protein is CASSLGDSDYEQYF. Written as DNA, the CDR3 is TGTGCCAGCAGCTTAGGGGACAGTGACTACGAGCAGTACTTC.

This clone has a single count. This chain links TRBV19 with TRBJ2-3; tentative D call: TRBD2 (5 bases). This CDR3 has 15 residues. Germline V gene sequence: CDR1 LNHDA, CDR2 SQIVND (reference sequence). V was cut by 5 bases and J by 2 bases, with 14 bases left in between. The CDR3 DNA is TGTGCCAGTAGTCTCTTAGCGATAACCACAGATACGCAGTATTTT. This codes for CASSLLAITTDTQYF.

This clone was seen a few times. The chain uses TRBV5-1 and TRBJ1-1; TRBD1 aligns across 8 bases. This CDR3 contains 13 residues. Unmatched junction bases numbered 6, after V lost 1 base and J lost 10 bases. Germline V lookup: CDR1 SGHRS, CDR2 YFSETQ. CDR3: CASSLTGGIRAFF. DNA of the CDR3: TGCGCCAGCAGCTTGACAGGGGGAATAAGAGCTTTCTTT.

The chain recombines TRBV5-4 with TRBJ2-5; TRBD1 matches at 11 bases. Matching the DNA end better, TRBJ2-7 makes the J call doubtful. From germline, CDR1 is SGHNT and CDR2 YYREEE (reference sequence). The CDR3 is 14 residues long. In nucleotides, the CDR3 is TGTGCCAGCAGCATGGGACAGGGGGTATACGAGCAGTACTTC. As protein: CASSMGQGVYEQYF.

The chain employs TRBV15 and TRBJ2-4, with D possibly matching TRBD1 (5 bases). This CDR3 contains 16 residues. Germline V gene sequence: CDR1 LNHNV, CDR2 YYDKDF (reference sequence). V dropped 2 bases and J dropped 0 bases, with 11 bases sitting between them. CDR3: CATSRPDSLAKNIQYF. CDR3 sequence (DNA): TGTGCCACCAGCAGACCTGACAGTTTAGCCAAAAACATTCAGTACTTC. The variable domain in full, with the rest retrieved from reference TRBV15 and TRBJ2-4, is DAMVIQNPRYQVTQFGKPVTLSCSQTLNHNVMYWYQQKSSQAPKLLFHYYDKDFNNEADTPDNFQSRRPNTSFCFLDIRSPGLGDTAMYLCATSRPDSLAKNIQYFGAGTRLSVL.

The chain recombines TRBV19 with TRBJ1-2; D uncertain. Looked up from germline, CDR1 is LNHDA and CDR2 is SQIVND (reference sequence). The V gene lost 8 bases and the J gene lost 7 bases, with 11 bases spanning the gap. The CDR3 totals 11 residues. This chain's CDR3 is CASLGGLGYTF. The CDR3 nucleotides are TGTGCCAGTTTAGGTGGGCTTGGCTACACCTTC.